This TCR beta chain was sequenced for a study of glioma-infiltrating T cells. Germline CDR1 reads SGHTA; CDR2 reads FQGNSA. The germline V and J ends were trimmed by 2 bases and 8 bases, with 15 bases remaining between them. This CDR3 is 14 amino acids long. Findings and limits, study-wide: CDR3 overlap between tissue and blood was very small. Non-neoplastic patients had below-expected tissue-blood divergence, while all gliomas exceeded expectation.

Using RNA template, CDR3s of TCR alpha and beta were amplified with iRepertoire arm-PCR. For one-step reverse transcription and amplification, roughly 95-450 ng of tissue mRNA or PBMC total RNA was used. TCRdb recomputed calls from the multiplex PCR reads with MiXCR, one row per CDR3 protein. The sample includes some 150,000 distinct CDR3 sequences, around 40% of them seen just once. This clonotype was recorded many times. The antigen is not known. The TCR originated in a human donor with low-grade glioma or glioblastoma, undergoing nonglioma brain surgery, or in good health (not recorded which). The genes are TRBV7-2 and TRBJ2-5, with a weak D call TRBD2 (5 bases). What was sequenced was glioma tissue, nonneoplastic brain tissue, or PBMCs (not recorded which). In DNA form, the CDR3 reads TGTGCCAGCAGCTTAAAGGCGGGCCCGGCAACCCAGTACTTC. Encoded protein: CASSLKAGPATQYF. Filled out from reference TRBV7-2 and TRBJ2-5, the complete variable domain reads GAGVSQSPSNKVTEKGKDVELRCDPISGHTALYWYRQSLGQGLEFLIYFQGNSAPDKSGLPSDRFSAERTGGSVSTLTIQRTQQEDSAVYLCASSLKAGPATQYFGPGTRLLVL.